This T cell receptor beta chain comes out of a study of lymphopenia after photon versus proton radiotherapy. Study conclusions and caveats: Better survival with proton therapy was suggested as possible, not demonstrated. Oligoclonal CD8+ Temra expansion after nadir drove photon patients' diversity drop.

As for this clone: Its matching antigen is unknown.

TCRdb's table, derived via immunoSEQ multiplex PCR, lists solely in-frame clones and lacks some. The sample carries about 70,000 clones, about 87% recorded once. The source is a man older than 75 with esophageal cancer. The sequences come from peripheral blood, collected from a patient treated with proton-based radiotherapy.

The CDR3 loop reads CATSRALQGSNEQFF. CDR3 nucleotide sequence: TGTGCCACCAGCAGGGCCTTACAGGGATCGAATGAGCAGTTCTTC. This sequence joins TRBV15 and TRBJ2-1; tentatively, D is TRBD1 (6 bases). Between the trimmed V and J ends, which lost 3 bases and 7 bases, there was a span of 16 bases. The CDR3 spans 15 residues. The germline CDR1 and CDR2 sequences are LNHNV and YYDKDF (reference sequence).